Listed here are 13 T cell receptor beta chains from one sample, sequenced in a study of beta chain features in type 1 diabetes. Whole-study findings and limits: Patients with Type 1 diabetes showed moderately but significantly shorter TCRB CDR3s in all four CD4+ subsets.

Every isolated RNA sample was fully reverse transcribed, so sequencing captured expressed TCRB transcripts. Here immunoSEQ multiplex PCR was the method, and the copy in TCRdb shows in-frame clones only, minus some. The table lists approximately 140,000 clones, 9% of them singletons. Antigen specificity for these receptors is unknown. The sequenced sample consisted of central memory CD4+ T cells from blood. The receptors were sampled from a man between 25 and 39 years old with type 1 diabetes.

There are many counts of this clone. The rearrangement uses TRBV7-9 and TRBJ2-1; possible D gene TRBD2, 5 bases. The V and J ends lost 5 bases and 9 bases respectively, with 20 bases between them. From germline, CDR1 is SEHNR and CDR2 FQNEAQ (reference sequence). The CDR3 runs to 15 residues. Written as DNA, the CDR3 is TGTGCCAGCAGCCTAAGGACTGCCGGTCATGGTGAGCAGTTCTTC. The encoded protein is CASSLRTAGHGEQFF.

The chain recombines TRBV7-2 with TRBJ1-6; TRBD1 aligns across 8 bases. Germline V lookup: CDR1 SGHTA, CDR2 FQGNSA. The V segment lost 4 bases and the J segment 9 bases; nucleotides outside the gene matches: 5. The CDR3 sequence is 14 residues long. CDR3 bases: TGTGCCAGCAGCTCCGGGACAGGAATTTCACCCCTCCACTTT. Protein product: CASSSGTGISPLHF.

V and J are TRBV2 and TRBJ1-2; perhaps TRBD1 as D (6 bases). The V gene lost 6 bases and the J gene lost 8 bases, with 16 bases spanning the gap. The CDR3 is made up of 13 amino acids. Germline V gene lookup returns CDR1 SNHLY and CDR2 FYNNEI. DNA for the CDR3: TGTGCCAGCAGAGACCGACAGGATCCCGGCTACACCTTC. It yields the protein CASRDRQDPGYTF.

This clone was observed a few times. This sample also contains other DNA sequences that code for the same CDR3. The rearrangement joins TRBV5-1 to TRBJ2-5, with 13 nucleotides matching TRBD2. V lost 4 bases, J lost 2 bases, and 5 bases stayed unmatched. This CDR3 has 16 residues. The V gene's germline CDR1 is SGHRS and CDR2 YFSETQ. The DNA of the CDR3 is TGCGCCAGCAGCCTCGGACTAGCGGGGGCTCAAGAGACCCAGTACTTC. Translation: CASSLGLAGAQETQYF. The full variable domain, in which reference TRBV5-1 and TRBJ2-5 provide the parts outside the CDR3, is KAGVTQTPRYLIKTRGQQVTLSCSPISGHRSVSWYQQTPGQGLQFLFEYFSETQRNKGNFPGRFSGRQFSNSRSEMNVSTLELGDSALYLCASSLGLAGAQETQYFGPGTRLLVL.

This clone was seen a handful of times. J is TRBJ1-1 and V is TRBV15; the D is unclear. The CDR3 loop spans 14 amino acids. Germline V gene sequence: CDR1 LNHNV, CDR2 YYDKDF (reference sequence). V shed 4 bases and J shed 1 base, with 10 bases lying between them. CDR3 bases: TGTGCCACCAGCAAAGAGAACAAGAACACTGAAGCTTTCTTT. This translates into CATSKENKNTEAFF.

Ten or more counts support this clone. The V call is TRBV19, the J call TRBJ2-1, with D possibly matching TRBD2 (5 bases). V lost 3 bases, J lost 2 bases, and 17 bases lay in between. The CDR3 extends over 17 amino acids. Germline CDR1 reads LNHDA; CDR2 reads SQIVND (reference sequence). The CDR3 coding sequence is TGTGCCAGTAGTATTCTTTCAGGACCGCGGGCCTACAATGAGCAGTTCTTC. Its protein product is CASSILSGPRAYNEQFF.

This clone occurred many times. V is TRBV7-2 and J is TRBJ2-5; 8 bases align to TRBD2. The ends lost 3 bases at V and 4 bases at J; junction bases unmatched: 7. The CDR3 totals 15 residues. Per germline, CDR1 SGHTA and CDR2 FQGNSA. The CDR3 loop is CASSLHGGAVETQYF. CDR3 bases: TGTGCCAGCAGCTTGCACGGGGGGGCCGTAGAGACCCAGTACTTC.

In its sample, this clone was seen a few times. The V and J genes are TRBV11-1 and TRBJ2-1; a possible D gene is TRBD2 (5 bases). This CDR3 has 14 residues. Trimming left V 3 bases short and J 6 bases short, with 12 bases between. Per the germline V gene, CDR1 is SGHAT and CDR2 is FQDESV (reference sequence). This chain's CDR3 is CASSFSVGSNEQFF. The CDR3 region has the DNA TGTGCCAGCAGCTTCTCCGTGGGGAGCAATGAGCAGTTCTTC.

This rearrangement joins TRBV5-1 to TRBJ2-3, with D hard to call. Germline CDR1 is SGHRS and CDR2 is YFSETQ. Trimming took off 5 bases at V and 4 bases at J, with 14 bases between the two ends. The CDR3 is 14 residues long. CDR3 sequence: CASSYNIPPDTQYF. The CDR3 DNA reads as TGCGCCAGCAGTTACAATATCCCCCCAGATACGCAGTATTTT.

This clone was observed a few times. The chain links TRBV7-9 to TRBJ1-5, with 8 bases matching TRBD1. The germline V gene has CDR1 SEHNR and CDR2 FQNEAQ (reference sequence). The V segment lost 5 bases and the J segment 7 bases; nucleotides outside the gene matches: 4. CDR3 length equals 13 residues. CDR3 in amino acids: CASSQGAGQPQHF. DNA of the CDR3: TGTGCCAGCAGCCAGGGGGCGGGGCAGCCCCAGCATTTT.

The V call is TRBV6-1, the J call TRBJ1-5, with 9 bases lining up with TRBD1. J gave up 8 bases and V 5 bases, and 10 bases lay outside the gene matches. The CDR3 runs to 15 residues. From germline, CDR1 is MNHNS and CDR2 SASEGT. The CDR3 DNA is TGTGCCAGCAGTCCCGGGACAGGGTTGGTAGAGCCCCAGCATTTT. This gives the protein CASSPGTGLVEPQHF.

The chain has TRBV11-1 and TRBJ2-3; TRBD1 agrees at 10 bases. J lost 6 bases, V lost 5 bases, and 8 bases had no gene match. Per the germline V gene, CDR1 is SGHAT and CDR2 is FQDESV (reference sequence). The CDR3 has 15 amino acids. This CDR3 is CASSNRDRGGDTQYF. The CDR3, as DNA: TGTGCCAGCAGCAACCGGGACAGGGGTGGTGATACGCAGTATTTT.

The CDR3, as DNA: TGCGCCAGCAGCTCGTCAGGACAGTTTAATGAAAAACTGTTTTTT. It specifies CASSSSGQFNEKLFF. The chain uses TRBV5-1 and TRBJ1-4, with D maybe TRBD1 (6 bases). The CDR3 totals 15 residues. Germline CDR1 SGHRS, CDR2 YFSETQ. Trimming removed 3 bases from V and 4 bases from J, with 13 bases in between. The full variable domain, with the rest looked up from reference TRBV5-1 and TRBJ1-4, is KAGVTQTPRYLIKTRGQQVTLSCSPISGHRSVSWYQQTPGQGLQFLFEYFSETQRNKGNFPGRFSGRQFSNSRSEMNVSTLELGDSALYLCASSSSGQFNEKLFFGSGTQLSVL.